This is a list of T cell receptor beta chains from one sample in a study of T-cell memory formation after mild COVID-19. TCRdb independently ran MiXCR on the 5' RACE reads; one entry per CDR3 protein. The data show 100,000 to 150,000 distinct CDR3 sequences, about a sixth seen once. The sample taken for sequencing was PBMCs or a T cell subset sorted from them (not recorded which). These TCRs come from a man younger than 35 who had mild COVID-19 (a few samples of this study predate the infection). Cell type and time point are not known. Both conserved end residues are part of each CDR3. Each record gives: V gene, J gene, clone size, D gene, CDR3 DNA, CDR3 protein. The D gene is left open where the match is weak. Not all rows give a size; the values are once, few, many and, for expanded clones, a class.

TRBV28	TRBJ2-1	few	TRBD2	TGTGCCAGCAGTTCGGCCGGGACTAGCGGGGTCAATGAGCAGTTCTTC	CASSSAGTSGVNEQFF
TRBV28	TRBJ1-3	few	NA	TGTGCCAGCAGTTTTGGGTCCGGTACCATATATTTT	CASSFGSGTIYF
TRBV3-1	TRBJ1-2	NA	TRBD1	TGTGCCAGCAGCCAAGATCCAGGGGGCGGCTACACCTTC	CASSQDPGGGYTF
TRBV6-2/TRBV6-3	TRBJ2-7	few	TRBD2	TGTGCCAGCAGTCCCGGACTAGTTCAGTACTTC	CASSPGLVQYF
TRBV11-2	TRBJ2-3	few	NA	TGTGCCAGCAGCCCAGGGACCACAGATACGCGGTATTTT	CASSPGTTDTRYF
TRBV7-2	TRBJ2-2	many	NA	TGTGCCAGCAGCTTATACTCCACCGGGGAGCTGTTTTTT	CASSLYSTGELFF
TRBV29-1	TRBJ1-2	NA	NA	TGCAGCGTTGAAGGGGGGCCTTATAGTAACTATGGCTACACCTTC	CSVEGGPYSNYGYTF
TRBV7-9	TRBJ2-3	NA	TRBD2	TGTGCCAGCAGCCGCGGGGGGGGGCCTAGCACAGATACGCAGTATTTT	CASSRGGGPSTDTQYF
TRBV5-1	TRBJ2-5	few	NA	TGCGCCAGCAGCTTGATGCAGCAGGGGCGGTGGGAGACCCAGTACTTC	CASSLMQQGRWETQYF
TRBV7-2	TRBJ1-1	NA	NA	TGTGCCAGCAGCACCTCAGGGAACACTGAAGCTTTCTTT	CASSTSGNTEAFF
TRBV24-1	TRBJ1-1	NA	NA	TGTGCCACCAGTGCCGCCCCGGGAACTGAAGCTTTCTTT	CATSAAPGTEAFF
TRBV6-2/TRBV6-3	TRBJ1-2	few	TRBD1	TGTGCCAGCAGTTACTCGATCAGGGGGAACTATGGCTACACCTTC	CASSYSIRGNYGYTF
TRBV7-9	TRBJ2-2	NA	TRBD2	TGTGCCAGCAGCACCTGGACTAGGAACACCGGGGAGCTGTTTTTT	CASSTWTRNTGELFF
TRBV24-1	TRBJ2-1	NA	TRBD1	TGTGCCACCAGTGATCCCGGGACAGGTATCCATGAGCAGTTCTTC	CATSDPGTGIHEQFF
TRBV5-6	TRBJ2-5	NA	TRBD1	TGTGCCAGCAGGGCGACAGGGGGCGGGGAGACCCAGTACTTC	CASRATGGGETQYF
TRBV5-1	TRBJ2-3	few	NA	TGCGCCAGCCACGCGGGAACAGATACGCAGTATTTT	CASHAGTDTQYF
TRBV6-5	TRBJ2-2	NA	NA	TGTGCCAGCAGTTATAGGCGGGAGCTGTTTTTT	CASSYRRELFF
TRBV7-3	TRBJ2-5	NA	TRBD1	TGTGCCAGCAGCTACAACAGGGGAGAGACCCAGTACTTC	CASSYNRGETQYF
TRBV5-1	TRBJ2-1	NA	TRBD2	TGCGCCAGCAGCCCGGGGGGGGACCGACTTCTAAATGAGCAGTTCTTC	CASSPGGDRLLNEQFF
TRBV29-1	TRBJ2-3	many	TRBD1	TGCAGCGCTAGTTTAGGGGGCGGCACAGATACGCAGTATTTT	CSASLGGGTDTQYF
TRBV28	TRBJ1-3	NA	NA	TGTGCCAGCAGTGACAGCACCTCTGGAAACGCCATATATTTT	CASSDSTSGNAIYF
TRBV4-2	TRBJ2-3	NA	NA	TGTGCCAGCAGCCAAGATCGGGGCTACTTAGGGGCGGCAGATACGCAGTATTTT	CASSQDRGYLGAADTQYF
TRBV20-1	TRBJ1-6	NA	TRBD1	TGCAGTGCTAGGGTTTGGGGGACAGTAAATTCACCCCTCCACTTT	CSARVWGTVNSPLHF
TRBV3-1	TRBJ1-1	many	NA	TGTGCCAGCAGCCAAGACGGGGCGGCTGAGGCTTTCTTT	CASSQDGAAEAFF
TRBV5-1	TRBJ1-3	NA	NA	TGCGCCAGCCGGGACGTCGGAAACACCATATATTTT	CASRDVGNTIYF
TRBV4-1	TRBJ1-1	few	NA	TGCGCCAGCAGCAAAAAGGGACACGACAACACTGAAGCTTTCTTT	CASSKKGHDNTEAFF
TRBV11-2	TRBJ1-4	many	NA	TGTGCCAGCAGCCAACAGGAATTTAGTGAAAAACTGTTTTTT	CASSQQEFSEKLFF